The T cell receptor beta chain under discussion was sequenced for a study of metastatic and nonmetastatic thyroid tumors. Across the whole study: The authors compared repertoires across blood and tumor or nodule tissue from malignant and benign thyroid patients. General study points: Within blood and tumor, benign nodules reportedly had significantly lower TCR beta diversity than malignant thyroid tumors did.

In the authors' methods: Building a distant-metastasis classifier for papillary thyroid cancer drew on CDR3 differences across clinicopathological groups. TCRdb reanalyzed the PCR reads with MiXCR. The V and J calls here are based on TCRdb, not the publication. The sample contains under 5,000 clones, roughly two fifths of which appear only once. As concerns this clone: The antigen is undetermined.

Thyroid surgery took place with no prior treatment in any patient. The CDR3 has 13 amino acids. The ends were cut back, 6 bases at V and 5 bases at J, with 11 bases in the middle. Germline loops: CDR1 MDHEN, CDR2 SYDVKM. Sample: tumor tissue. The receptor was isolated from a male donor with papillary thyroid cancer or a benign thyroid nodule (not recorded which). Some clones in this sample may be carry-over from other donors' samples. The rearrangement links TRBV28 to TRBJ2-1, with D perhaps assigned TRBD1 or TRBD2 (5 bases each). The CDR3 loop reads CASRTGANNEQFF. DNA for the CDR3: TGTGCCAGCAGAACCGGGGCGAACAATGAGCAGTTCTTC. Complete variable domain (other parts from reference TRBV28 and TRBJ2-1): DVKVTQSSRYLVKRTGEKVFLECVQDMDHENMFWYRQDPGLGLRLIYFSYDVKMKEKGDIPEGYSVSREKKERFSLILESASTNQTSMYLCASRTGANNEQFFGPGTRLTVL.